This TCR beta chain was recorded in a study of Graves' ophthalmopathy and Graves' hyperthyroidism. General study findings and limits: Thyroid clonotypes that were expanded above 0.001 frequency mostly also appeared in blood.

The CDR3 consists of 15 residues. CDR1 is SGHAT and CDR2 is FQNNGV in the germline V gene. J was trimmed by 5 bases and V by 5 bases; bases with no gene match: 9. Beta-chain TCR CDR3 regions were amplified from RNA transcripts. HTBI primers served in a first-round RT-PCR, which a second-round multiplex PCR followed. TCRdb reprocessed the multiplex PCR reads with MiXCR, giving one entry per CDR3 protein. This table holds roughly 300,000 distinct CDR3 sequences, around a sixth found once. As diagnostic evidence, clinical symptoms, serum thyroxine, TRAb, thyroid ultrasound and orbital computed tomography were relied upon. At least ten counts were recorded for this clonotype. What it binds is not known.

The receptor's source is an adult man with Graves' ophthalmopathy. This chain links TRBV11-2 with TRBJ2-5, with TRBD1 matching over 9 bases. The sample consisted of peripheral blood. The CDR3, as DNA: TGTGCCAGCAGCCGGGACAGGGATGAAGGGGAGACCCAGTACTTC. Translation: CASSRDRDEGETQYF.